Listed below are T cell receptor beta chains from one sample, sequenced in a study of blood T cell repertoires in COVID-19. Profiled with immunoSEQ multiplex PCR; TCRdb holds only in-frame clones, not every one. Of about 190,000 clones listed, 70% to 90% are singletons. Sequencing used peripheral blood. The receptors were gathered from a man between 65 and 85 years old with active or convalescent COVID-19. CDR3s include the opening cysteine and the closing phenylalanine or tryptophan. The D gene is left open where the match is weak. Clone size, where shown, is once, few, many, or a class for clones that have expanded.

v_call	j_call	d_call	clone_size	cdr3_nt	cdr3_aa
TRBV14	TRBJ2-1	TRBD2	-	TGTGCCAGCAGCCAAGATCCGGGACTAGTGTTCGATGAGCAGTTCTTC	CASSQDPGLVFDEQFF
TRBV11-2	TRBJ2-7	-	few	TGTGCCAGCAGCCCCCAGTCTCCTTACGAGCAGTACTTC	CASSPQSPYEQYF
TRBV3-1/TRBV3-2	TRBJ2-3	TRBD2	-	TGTGCCAGCAGCCTTACGCGATGGACTAGCGGGAGGGCAGATACGCAGTATTTT	CASSLTRWTSGRADTQYF
TRBV5-4	TRBJ1-6	-	-	TGTGCCAGCAGCTTGCGAGGGCTTAGGAGTTCACCCCTCCACTTT	CASSLRGLRSSPLHF
TRBV6-1	TRBJ2-2	TRBD2	-	TGTGCCAGCAGTGGTCTAGCGGGGGGGGCAAACACCGGGGAGCTGTTTTTT	CASSGLAGGANTGELFF
TRBV28	TRBJ1-2	TRBD1	-	TGTGCCAGCAAACAGGGGGCTTATGGCTACACCTTC	CASKQGAYGYTF
TRBV11-2	TRBJ1-2	-	-	TGTGCCAGCAGCTTAGAGAGTGTGAACTATGGCTACACCTTC	CASSLESVNYGYTF
TRBV7-2	TRBJ2-7	TRBD1	-	TGTGCCAGCAGCCTAACCCAGGGACAGGGCAACGAGCAGTACTTC	CASSLTQGQGNEQYF
TRBV5-1	TRBJ2-7	TRBD1	once	TGCGCCAGCAGCTGGGACAGGGTAGACGAGCAGTACTTC	CASSWDRVDEQYF
TRBV28	TRBJ2-7	-	-	TGTGCCAGCAGTCCTACAAAGCTATTCAGGGGAGCCTACGAGCAGTACTTC	CASSPTKLFRGAYEQYF
TRBV27	TRBJ2-3	TRBD2	-	TGTGCCAGCAGTTTGACTAGCGGGATCACAGATACGCAGTATTTT	CASSLTSGITDTQYF
TRBV7-8	TRBJ2-7	-	-	TGTGCCAGCAGCTGGGGTAGCAGGGGATCCTACGAGCAGTACTTC	CASSWGSRGSYEQYF
TRBV5-8	TRBJ2-3	-	-	TGTGCCAGCAGCTTGATACAGGCAGGGTATCCGCAGTATTTT	CASSLIQAGYPQYF
TRBV4-1	TRBJ2-7	TRBD1	-	TGCGCCAGCAGCCAAGAGGCGGACAGGGGTGCCAACGAGCAGTACTTC	CASSQEADRGANEQYF
TRBV30	TRBJ1-2	-	-	TGTGCCTGGAGCCAGTACCTGGAGATCTATGGCTACACCTTC	CAWSQYLEIYGYTF
TRBV11-3	TRBJ2-1	TRBD2	-	TGTGCCAGCAGCCCCGGACTAGCGGGAGATTACAATGAGCAGTTCTTC	CASSPGLAGDYNEQFF
TRBV27	TRBJ2-7	TRBD1	-	TGTGCCAGCAGTTTATCGGGGACAGGGTTGAACTTC	CASSLSGTGLNF
TRBV7-9	TRBJ1-4	-	-	TGTGCCAGCAAAGCAGCGGGTGACGAAAAACTGTTTTTT	CASKAAGDEKLFF
TRBV4-3	TRBJ2-1	TRBD1	-	TGCGCCAGCAGCCTCGGGGACTCTAGGACAGGGCAGGAGGAGCAGTTCTTC	CASSLGDSRTGQEEQFF
TRBV9	TRBJ2-3	-	-	TGTGCCAGCAGCCAAACTATTTCCACAGATACGCAGTATTTT	CASSQTISTDTQYF
TRBV30	TRBJ2-5	TRBD2	-	TGTGCCGGTACTAGCGGTGGGGAGACCCAGTACTTC	CAGTSGGETQYF
TRBV18	TRBJ2-2	-	-	TGTGCCAGCTCAACGGACTCGAACACCGGGGAGCTGTTTTTT	CASSTDSNTGELFF
TRBV7-8	TRBJ2-2	TRBD1	-	TGTGCCAGCAGCTTAGCGCTGGGGACAGGGTGGTCCGGGGAGCTGTTTTTT	CASSLALGTGWSGELFF
TRBV15	TRBJ2-5	TRBD1	-	TGTGCCACCAGCTCACGAGGGGGCTCAGAGACCCAGTACTTC	CATSSRGGSETQYF
TRBV7-6	TRBJ1-1	TRBD1	-	TGTGCCAGCAGCTTATCTGCAGGGGGGAACACTGAAGCTTTCTTT	CASSLSAGGNTEAFF
TRBV5-5	TRBJ2-3	-	few	TGTGCCACCCAGACAGGCAGCACAGATACGCAGTATTTT	CATQTGSTDTQYF